This T cell receptor beta chain was found in a study of T cells in Graves' hyperthyroidism and ophthalmopathy. Trimming took 8 bases from V and 2 from J; bases not matched to a gene: 2. The germline CDR1 and CDR2 sequences are ENHRY and SYGVKD. The CDR3 is 14 residues long. The source material, RNA transcripts, was used to amplify TCR beta CDR3 regions. The HTBI primer set was used in a first-round RT-PCR of the TCR CDR3. TCRdb re-derived calls from the multiplex PCR reads in MiXCR, one entry per CDR3 protein. The repertoire holds about 400,000 distinct CDR3 sequences, about 15% seen once, with about 31% in the top ten. Study-level results: Most clonotypes expanded in thyroid above 0.001 were likewise present in blood.

In this sample, this clonotype turned up once. What it binds is not known. The TCR sequence derives from a woman aged 25-40 years with Graves' hyperthyroidism. The rearrangement links TRBV10-3 to TRBJ2-5; 13 positions agree with TRBD2. Sequencing input: blood. CDR3 nucleotides: TGTGCCATCGGGACTAGCGGGGCTCAAGAGACCCAGTACTTC. Its protein product is CAIGTSGAQETQYF.